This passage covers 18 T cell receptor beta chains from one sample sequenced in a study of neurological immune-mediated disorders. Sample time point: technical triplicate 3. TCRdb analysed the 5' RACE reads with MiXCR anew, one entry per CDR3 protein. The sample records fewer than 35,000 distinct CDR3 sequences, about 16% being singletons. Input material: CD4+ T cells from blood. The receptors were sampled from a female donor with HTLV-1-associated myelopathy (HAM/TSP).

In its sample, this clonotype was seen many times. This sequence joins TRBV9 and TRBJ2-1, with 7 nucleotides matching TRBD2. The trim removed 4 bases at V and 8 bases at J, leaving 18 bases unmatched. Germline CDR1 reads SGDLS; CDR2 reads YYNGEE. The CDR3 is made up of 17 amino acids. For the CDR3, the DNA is TGTGCCAGCAGCAATGGGGGGGGAACTACTGGGGTTCATGAGCAGTTCTTC. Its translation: CASSNGGGTTGVHEQFF.

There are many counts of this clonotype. The CDR3 nucleotides read TGTGCCAGCAGCTTAGACGTAGCGGCGAACACCGGGGAGCTGTTTTTT. Its translation is CASSLDVAANTGELFF. The rearrangement joins TRBV7-2 to TRBJ2-2, with D maybe TRBD2 (6 bases). From germline, CDR1 is SGHTA and CDR2 FQGNSA. Deletions cut 1 base from V and 0 bases from J, with 9 bases between. CDR3 size: 16 residues. Full variable domain (outside the CDR3, taken from reference TRBV7-2 and TRBJ2-2): GAGVSQSPSNKVTEKGKDVELRCDPISGHTALYWYRQSLGQGLEFLIYFQGNSAPDKSGLPSDRFSAERTGGSVSTLTIQRTQQEDSAVYLCASSLDVAANTGELFFGEGSRLTVL.

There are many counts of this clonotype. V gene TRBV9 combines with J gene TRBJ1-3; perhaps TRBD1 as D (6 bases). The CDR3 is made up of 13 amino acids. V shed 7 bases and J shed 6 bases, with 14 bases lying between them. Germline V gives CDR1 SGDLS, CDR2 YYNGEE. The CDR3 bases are TGTGCCAGCTCACAGGGAGGTCAAAACACCATATATTTT. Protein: CASSQGGQNTIYF.

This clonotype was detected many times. The CDR3 spells CASSSGTASYGYTF. Written as DNA, the CDR3 is TGTGCCAGCTCATCCGGGACAGCCTCCTATGGCTACACCTTC. The V call is TRBV18, the J call TRBJ1-2, with TRBD1 matching over 7 bases. J gave up 4 bases and V 5 bases, and 7 bases lay outside the gene matches. The CDR3 extends over 14 amino acids. In germline, CDR1 is KGHSH, CDR2 LQKENI.

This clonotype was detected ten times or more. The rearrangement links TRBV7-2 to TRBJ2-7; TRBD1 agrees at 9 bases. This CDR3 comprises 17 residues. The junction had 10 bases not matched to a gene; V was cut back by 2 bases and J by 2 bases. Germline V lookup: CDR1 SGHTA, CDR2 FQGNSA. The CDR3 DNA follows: TGTGCCAGCAGCTTAACCTTGGGGGACAGGGCAACCTACGAGCAGTACTTC. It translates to CASSLTLGDRATYEQYF.

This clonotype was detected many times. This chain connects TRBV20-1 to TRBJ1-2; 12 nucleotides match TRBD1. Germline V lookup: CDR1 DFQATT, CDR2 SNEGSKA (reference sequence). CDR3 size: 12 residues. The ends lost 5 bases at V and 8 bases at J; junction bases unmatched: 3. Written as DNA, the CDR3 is TGCAGTGCTGGGGGACAGGGGGCCGGCTACACCTTC. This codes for CSAGGQGAGYTF.

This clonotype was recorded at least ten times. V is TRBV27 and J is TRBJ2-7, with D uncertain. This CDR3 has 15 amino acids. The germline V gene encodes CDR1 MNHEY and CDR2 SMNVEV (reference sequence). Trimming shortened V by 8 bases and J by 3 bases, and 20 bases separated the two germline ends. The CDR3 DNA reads TGTGCCAGCCGAAGGGCGCCGCAAAACATCTACGAGCAGTACTTC. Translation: CASRRAPQNIYEQYF.

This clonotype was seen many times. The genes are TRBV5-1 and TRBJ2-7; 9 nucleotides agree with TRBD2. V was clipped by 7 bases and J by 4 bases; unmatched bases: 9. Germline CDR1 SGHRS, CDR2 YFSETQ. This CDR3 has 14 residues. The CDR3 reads CASRLLAGPYEQYF. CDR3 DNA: TGCGCCAGCCGACTACTAGCGGGCCCATACGAGCAGTACTTC. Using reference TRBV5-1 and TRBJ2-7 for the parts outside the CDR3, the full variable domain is KAGVTQTPRYLIKTRGQQVTLSCSPISGHRSVSWYQQTPGQGLQFLFEYFSETQRNKGNFPGRFSGRQFSNSRSEMNVSTLELGDSALYLCASRLLAGPYEQYFGPGTRLTVT.

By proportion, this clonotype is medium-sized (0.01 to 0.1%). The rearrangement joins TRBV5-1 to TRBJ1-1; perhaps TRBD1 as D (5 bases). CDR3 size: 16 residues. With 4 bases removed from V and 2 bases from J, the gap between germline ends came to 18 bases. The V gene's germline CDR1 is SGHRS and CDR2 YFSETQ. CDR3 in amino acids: CASSRDDGGVNTEAFF. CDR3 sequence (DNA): TGCGCCAGCAGCCGAGATGACGGGGGAGTCAACACTGAAGCTTTCTTT.

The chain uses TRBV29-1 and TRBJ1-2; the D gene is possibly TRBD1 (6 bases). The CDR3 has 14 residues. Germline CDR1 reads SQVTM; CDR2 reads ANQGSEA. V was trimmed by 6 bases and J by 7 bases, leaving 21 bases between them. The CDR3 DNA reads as TGCAGCGTAGGGGACACCGGGCTTTCTGGTGGCTACACCTTC. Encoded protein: CSVGDTGLSGGYTF.

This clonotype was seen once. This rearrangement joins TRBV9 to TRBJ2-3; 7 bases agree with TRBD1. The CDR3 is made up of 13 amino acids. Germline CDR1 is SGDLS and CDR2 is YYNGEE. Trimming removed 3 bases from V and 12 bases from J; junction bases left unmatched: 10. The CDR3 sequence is CASSGPRTGTQYF. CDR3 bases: TGTGCCAGCAGCGGACCCAGGACAGGAACACAGTATTTT.

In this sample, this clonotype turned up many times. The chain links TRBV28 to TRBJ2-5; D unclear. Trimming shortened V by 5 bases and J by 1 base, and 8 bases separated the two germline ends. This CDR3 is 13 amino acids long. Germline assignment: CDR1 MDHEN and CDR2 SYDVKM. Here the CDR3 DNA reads TGTGCCAGCAGTACGTACACCCAAGAGACCCAGTACTTC. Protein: CASSTYTQETQYF.

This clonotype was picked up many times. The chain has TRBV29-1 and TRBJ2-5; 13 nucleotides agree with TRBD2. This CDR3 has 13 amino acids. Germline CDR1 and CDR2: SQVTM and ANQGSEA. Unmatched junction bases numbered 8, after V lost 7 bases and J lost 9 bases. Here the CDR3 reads CSGGLAGVVAQYF. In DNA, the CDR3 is TGCAGCGGTGGACTAGCGGGAGTTGTGGCCCAGTACTTC.

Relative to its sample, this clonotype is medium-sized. CDR3 region: CASSWGGSRDTDTQYF. The CDR3 nucleotides read TGTGCCAGCAGCTGGGGGGGGTCAAGAGACACAGATACGCAGTATTTT. The J gene is TRBJ2-3, the V gene TRBV7-2; TRBD2 matches 7 bases. This CDR3 contains 16 residues. Per the germline V gene, CDR1 is SGHTA and CDR2 is FQGNSA. V shed 4 bases and J 2 bases; nucleotides not matched to a gene: 9.

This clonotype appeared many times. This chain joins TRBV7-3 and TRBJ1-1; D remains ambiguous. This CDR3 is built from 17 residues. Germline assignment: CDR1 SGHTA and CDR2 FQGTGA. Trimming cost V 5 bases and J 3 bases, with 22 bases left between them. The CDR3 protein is CASSTKTIFVGYTEAFF. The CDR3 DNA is TGTGCCAGCAGCACCAAAACGATTTTCGTGGGATACACTGAAGCTTTCTTT. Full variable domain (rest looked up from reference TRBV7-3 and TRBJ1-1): GAGVSQTPSNKVTEKGKYVELRCDPISGHTALYWYRQSLGQGPEFLIYFQGTGAADDSGLPNDRFFAVRPEGSVSTLKIQRTERGDSAVYLCASSTKTIFVGYTEAFFGQGTRLTVV.

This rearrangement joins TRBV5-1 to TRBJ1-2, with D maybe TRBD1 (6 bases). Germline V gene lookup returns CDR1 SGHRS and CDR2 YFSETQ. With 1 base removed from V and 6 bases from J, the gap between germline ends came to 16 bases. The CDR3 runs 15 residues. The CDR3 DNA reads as TGCGCCAGCAGCTTGACTGCAGGGGATGGTCATGGCTACACCTTC. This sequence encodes CASSLTAGDGHGYTF.

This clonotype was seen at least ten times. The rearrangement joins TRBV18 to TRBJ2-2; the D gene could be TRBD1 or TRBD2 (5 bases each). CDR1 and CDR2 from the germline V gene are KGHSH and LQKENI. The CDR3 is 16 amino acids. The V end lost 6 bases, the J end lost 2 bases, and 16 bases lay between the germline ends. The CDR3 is CASSRTGGPNTGELFF. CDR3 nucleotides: TGTGCCAGCTCCCGCACAGGAGGTCCCAACACCGGGGAGCTGTTTTTT.

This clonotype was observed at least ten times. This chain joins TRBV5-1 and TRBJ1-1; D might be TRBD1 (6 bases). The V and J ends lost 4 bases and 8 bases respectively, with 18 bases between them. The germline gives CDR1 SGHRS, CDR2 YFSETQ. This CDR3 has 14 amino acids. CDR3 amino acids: CASSKQDRGAEAFF. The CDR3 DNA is TGCGCCAGCAGCAAACAGGATCGGGGGGCAGAAGCTTTCTTT.